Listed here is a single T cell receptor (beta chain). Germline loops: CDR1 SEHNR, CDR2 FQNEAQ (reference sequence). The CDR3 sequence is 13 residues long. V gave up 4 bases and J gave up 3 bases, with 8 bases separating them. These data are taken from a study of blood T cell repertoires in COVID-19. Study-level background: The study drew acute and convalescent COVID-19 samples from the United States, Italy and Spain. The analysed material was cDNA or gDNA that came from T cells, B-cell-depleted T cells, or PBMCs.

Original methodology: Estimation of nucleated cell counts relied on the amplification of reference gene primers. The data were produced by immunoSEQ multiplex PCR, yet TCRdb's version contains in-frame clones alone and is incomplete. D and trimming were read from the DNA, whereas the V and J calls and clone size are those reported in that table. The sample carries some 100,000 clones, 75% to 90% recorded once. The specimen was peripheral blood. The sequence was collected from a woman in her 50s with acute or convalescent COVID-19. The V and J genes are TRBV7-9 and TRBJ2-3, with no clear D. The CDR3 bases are TGTGCCAGCAGCTCGAGCGCTACAGATACGCAGTATTTT. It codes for CASSSSATDTQYF.